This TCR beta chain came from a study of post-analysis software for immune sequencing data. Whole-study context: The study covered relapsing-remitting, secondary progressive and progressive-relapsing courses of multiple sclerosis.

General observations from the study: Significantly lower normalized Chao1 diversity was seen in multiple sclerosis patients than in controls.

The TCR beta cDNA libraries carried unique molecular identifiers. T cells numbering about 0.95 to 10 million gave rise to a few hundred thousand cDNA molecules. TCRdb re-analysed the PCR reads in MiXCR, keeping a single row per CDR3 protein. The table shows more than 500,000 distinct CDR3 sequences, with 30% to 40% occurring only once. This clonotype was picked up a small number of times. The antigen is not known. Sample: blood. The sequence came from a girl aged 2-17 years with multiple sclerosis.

The CDR3 nucleotides read TGTGCCAGCAGTTTTTCCGGGACAACTCAGTTCTTC. It codes for CASSFSGTTQFF. V is TRBV28 and J is TRBJ2-1, with D possibly TRBD1 on 6 matching bases. This CDR3 has 12 amino acids. Germline lookup yields CDR1 MDHEN and CDR2 SYDVKM. V was trimmed by 3 bases and J by 13 bases, leaving 13 bases between them.